These 31 T cell receptor beta chains were sequenced from one sample in a study of cytomegalovirus exposure and HLA in healthy donors. Use of 60 Vbeta and 13 Jbeta primers characterized the PCR. Repertoires were generated with immunoSEQ multiplex PCR, while TCRdb's copy carries only in-frame clones and drops some. Among some 120,000 clones, about 86% were seen once, and the ten largest hold around 2.2%. The sample was PBMCs. These receptors were taken from a woman aged 35 to 49 in good health and CMV-seronegative.

The J gene is TRBJ2-7, the V gene TRBV6-1; 9 bases match TRBD1. Germline V gene lookup returns CDR1 MNHNS and CDR2 SASEGT. The CDR3 has 15 amino acids. After removal of 7 bases from V and 2 bases from J, the junction contained 9 bases not matched to a gene. In nucleotides, the CDR3 is TGTGCCAGCAACCCAGACAGGGGGTCGACCTACGAGCAGTACTTC. It codes for CASNPDRGSTYEQYF.

This chain uses TRBV19 with TRBJ2-2; tentative D call: TRBD1 (6 bases). CDR3 length: 14 residues. In germline, CDR1 is LNHDA, CDR2 SQIVND (reference sequence). The germline V and J ends were trimmed by 6 bases and 1 base, with 9 bases remaining between them. CDR3 amino acids: CASRLDRNTGELFF. CDR3 nucleotide sequence: TGTGCCAGTAGACTGGACAGGAACACCGGGGAGCTGTTTTTT.

The chain combines TRBV11-2 with TRBJ1-2, with 7 nucleotides matching TRBD1. Germline assignment: CDR1 SGHAT and CDR2 FQNNGV. CDR3 length equals 14 residues. Trimming took 0 bases from V and 5 from J; bases not matched to a gene: 3. CDR3: CASSLDLQGYGYTF. The CDR3 nucleotides are TGTGCCAGCAGCTTAGACCTACAGGGGTATGGCTACACCTTC.

J is TRBJ2-2 and V is TRBV2; D perhaps matches TRBD1 (5 bases). The CDR3 is made up of 14 amino acids. The germline CDR1 and CDR2 sequences are SNHLY and FYNNEI. Trimming took 8 bases from V and 5 from J, leaving 15 bases between them. CDR3 residues: CASGRDGATGELFF. The CDR3, as DNA: TGTGCCAGCGGCAGGGATGGGGCAACCGGGGAGCTGTTTTTT.

Here the CDR3 reads CASSLQGGDTGELFF. The CDR3 coding sequence is TGTGCCAGCAGCCTACAGGGCGGCGACACCGGGGAGCTGTTTTTT. This chain links TRBV6-6 with TRBJ2-2; possibly TRBD1 for D (6 bases). The germline V gene encodes CDR1 MNHNY and CDR2 SVGAGI (reference sequence). CDR3 size: 15 residues. Trimming pared 6 bases from V and 3 bases from J, leaving 14 bases between.

The gene calls are TRBV5-8 and TRBJ1-4; TRBD1 aligns across 7 bases. Trimming removed 2 bases from V and 6 bases from J; junction bases left unmatched: 7. Germline values: CDR1 SGHTS, CDR2 YDEGEE. This CDR3 is 15 amino acids long. The DNA for the CDR3 is TGTGCCAGCAGCTTCGGCGACAGGGAATATGAAAAACTGTTTTTT. It yields the protein CASSFGDREYEKLFF. Looking up the rest from reference TRBV5-8 and TRBJ1-4 gives the full variable domain: EAGVTQSPTHLIKTRGQQATLRCSPISGHTSVYWYQQALGLGLQFLLWYDEGEERNRGNFPPRFSGRQFPNYSSELNVNALELEDSALYLCASSFGDREYEKLFFGSGTQLSVL.

This clone has only a few counts. The chain employs TRBV28 and TRBJ1-3; D perhaps matches TRBD1 (6 bases). Germline CDR1 MDHEN, CDR2 SYDVKM. This CDR3 has 15 amino acids. V dropped 4 bases and J dropped 1 base, with 11 bases sitting between them. The CDR3: CASSSQDRSGNTIYF. The CDR3 DNA sequence: TGTGCCAGCAGTTCGCAGGACAGATCTGGAAACACCATATATTTT.

This clone was observed a few times. The CDR3 DNA is TGCGCCAGCAGCTCCGGAGGTCCCGGGGAGCTGTTTTTT. Its translation: CASSSGGPGELFF. This chain connects TRBV5-1 to TRBJ2-2; D possibly corresponds to TRBD2 (5 bases). CDR1 is SGHRS, CDR2 YFSETQ, per germline. The CDR3 is made up of 13 amino acids. The V end lost 3 bases, the J end lost 6 bases, and 9 bases lay between the germline ends.

CDR3 in amino acids: CASSLAQTYYEQYF. CDR3 bases: TGCGCCAGCAGCTTGGCCCAGACATACTACGAGCAGTACTTC. V usage is TRBV5-1 and J usage is TRBJ2-7; D is undetermined. This CDR3 spans 14 amino acids. V was shortened by 0 bases and J by 3 bases, with 10 bases between the two germline ends. Germline CDR1 SGHRS, CDR2 YFSETQ. The full variable domain, with the rest looked up from reference TRBV5-1 and TRBJ2-7, is KAGVTQTPRYLIKTRGQQVTLSCSPISGHRSVSWYQQTPGQGLQFLFEYFSETQRNKGNFPGRFSGRQFSNSRSEMNVSTLELGDSALYLCASSLAQTYYEQYFGPGTRLTVT.

This clone appeared once. The chain joins TRBV11-2 to TRBJ2-7; 10 positions agree with TRBD1. Germline V gene data show CDR1 as SGHAT and CDR2 as FQNNGV. The length of the CDR3 is 15 residues. Germline trimming cut 3 bases from V and 2 bases from J; bases unmatched to any gene: 4. This CDR3 reads CASSLRTGGTYEQYF. CDR3 DNA: TGTGCCAGCAGCTTGAGGACAGGGGGAACCTACGAGCAGTACTTC.

The V and J genes are TRBV7-9 and TRBJ1-5, with a possible D match to TRBD1 (5 bases). Per the germline V gene, CDR1 is SEHNR and CDR2 is FQNEAQ (reference sequence). V was trimmed by 1 base and J by 2 bases, leaving 18 bases between them. The CDR3 is 18 amino acids. Here the CDR3 DNA reads TGTGCCAGCAGCTTAGGGAGGGGAGGGGCGGATGGCAATCAGCCCCAGCATTTT. Protein: CASSLGRGGADGNQPQHF.

The chain uses TRBV10-3 and TRBJ2-3; perhaps TRBD1 as D (6 bases). There are 20 residues in the CDR3. Trimming stripped 2 bases from V and 5 bases from J, with 29 bases between. The germline V gene has CDR1 ENHRY and CDR2 SYGVKD. The CDR3 is CAISEGTPPGQVHRRDTQYF. CDR3 sequence (DNA): TGTGCCATCAGTGAGGGGACACCTCCGGGACAAGTACACCGGAGAGATACGCAGTATTTT.

This clone was found once. The chain employs TRBV7-2 and TRBJ1-3, with 8 bases aligning to TRBD1. This CDR3 has 17 residues. The ends lost 5 bases at V and 0 bases at J; junction bases unmatched: 9. Germline V gene data show CDR1 as SGHTA and CDR2 as FQGNSA. The CDR3 here is CASSVISGGFSGNTIYF. For the CDR3, the DNA is TGTGCCAGCAGCGTGATCTCAGGGGGCTTCTCTGGAAACACCATATATTTT.

This clone was counted only a few times. The V gene is TRBV9, the J gene TRBJ1-1; D not resolved. V dropped 0 bases and J dropped 1 base, with 7 bases sitting between them. The germline V gene encodes CDR1 SGDLS and CDR2 YYNGEE. This CDR3 region has 14 residues. CDR3 sequence: CASSVVAGNTEAFF. The CDR3 coding sequence is TGTGCCAGCAGCGTAGTCGCAGGGAACACTGAAGCTTTCTTT.

This clone has only a few counts. V gene TRBV6-5 combines with J gene TRBJ1-2, with D unclear. Deletions cut 8 bases from V and 5 bases from J, with 15 bases between. There are 13 residues in the CDR3. CDR1 MNHEY and CDR2 SVGAGI come from the germline V gene. DNA of the CDR3: TGTGCCAGCCAAGGGAGGAGATTGTATGGCTACACCTTC. The encoded protein is CASQGRRLYGYTF.

This chain joins TRBV5-4 and TRBJ2-2; 7 positions agree with TRBD2. The CDR3 length is 15 residues. The V gene end was trimmed by 7 bases and the J gene end by 6 bases; junction bases not matched to a gene: 12. Germline assignment: CDR1 SGHNT and CDR2 YYREEE (reference sequence). In nucleotides, the CDR3 is TGTGCCAGCGGGAGGGTAGGGAGTGGTTCCGGGGAGCTGTTTTTT. It is translated as CASGRVGSGSGELFF. Drawing the rest from reference TRBV5-4 and TRBJ2-2, the complete variable domain is ETGVTQSPTHLIKTRGQQVTLRCSSQSGHNTVSWYQQALGQGPQFIFQYYREEENGRGNFPPRFSGLQFPNYSSELNVNALELDDSALYLCASGRVGSGSGELFFGEGSRLTVL.

The chain has TRBV7-9 and TRBJ2-2; D might be TRBD1 (6 bases). Trimming left V 1 base short and J 3 bases short, with 9 bases between. The CDR3 runs to 15 residues. The germline V gene encodes CDR1 SEHNR and CDR2 FQNEAQ (reference sequence). CDR3 sequence (DNA): TGTGCCAGCAGCTTAGTCCGGACAGACACCGGGGAGCTGTTTTTT. It translates to CASSLVRTDTGELFF.

This clone has only one observation. Other DNA sequences from this sample encode an identical CDR3 as well. This chain uses TRBV25-1 with TRBJ1-3; the match to TRBD1 covers 8 bases. Germline CDR1 reads MGHDK; CDR2 reads SYGVNS. V lost 3 bases and J lost 0; bases outside the gene matches: 4. The CDR3 loop spans 16 amino acids. CDR3 loop: CASSDRGTGSGNTIYF. CDR3 nucleotides: TGTGCCAGCAGTGACCGCGGGACAGGCTCTGGAAACACCATATATTTT.

The chain uses TRBV5-1 and TRBJ2-5; TRBD1 matches at 9 bases. Trimming at V came to 0 bases and at J to 5 bases, leaving 8 bases not matched to a gene. Germline CDR1 SGHRS, CDR2 YFSETQ. The CDR3 has 16 amino acids. This CDR3 reads CASSLVGQGESETQYF. The CDR3 nucleotides read TGCGCCAGCAGCTTGGTGGGACAGGGTGAATCGGAGACCCAGTACTTC.

This chain connects TRBV6-1 to TRBJ2-5, with D tentatively TRBD1 (6 bases). V dropped 7 bases and J dropped 5 bases, with 14 bases sitting between them. This CDR3 contains 13 residues. The germline V gene encodes CDR1 MNHNS and CDR2 SASEGT. CDR3: CASNVQGAETQYF. Here the CDR3 DNA reads TGTGCCAGCAATGTACAGGGCGCGGAGACCCAGTACTTC.

This clone was seen only a few times. J is TRBJ2-3 and V is TRBV4-2, with TRBD1 matching over 10 bases. V gave up 4 bases and J gave up 4 bases; unmatched junction bases: 8. This CDR3 has 16 amino acids. CDR1 and CDR2 from the germline V gene are LGHNA and YNFKEQ. CDR3 residues: CASSPLGTGVSDTQYF. In DNA, the CDR3 is TGTGCCAGCAGCCCGTTGGGGACAGGGGTATCAGATACGCAGTATTTT.

The chain couples TRBV19 to TRBJ2-3; 10 bases agree with TRBD2. The trim removed 7 bases at V and 4 bases at J, leaving 11 bases unmatched. CDR3 length equals 16 residues. Per the germline V gene, CDR1 is LNHDA and CDR2 is SQIVND (reference sequence). The CDR3 region is CASKQAGGPVPDTQYF. The DNA of the CDR3 is TGTGCCAGTAAGCAAGCGGGAGGGCCGGTCCCAGATACGCAGTATTTT.

This chain joins TRBV5-1 and TRBJ2-5; 7 bases are shared with TRBD1. This CDR3 is built from 14 residues. J gave up 5 bases and V 4 bases, and 8 bases lay outside the gene matches. Germline V gene data show CDR1 as SGHRS and CDR2 as YFSETQ. The CDR3 nucleotides are TGCGCCAGCAGCGTACAGGGGCTCGAGGAGACCCAGTACTTC. The encoded protein is CASSVQGLEETQYF.

This clone has a handful of counts. V and J are TRBV15 and TRBJ2-3; no clear D. Trimming stripped 0 bases from V and 1 base from J, with 5 bases between. The length of the CDR3 is 14 residues. Germline V lookup: CDR1 LNHNV, CDR2 YYDKDF (reference sequence). The CDR3 loop is CATSREAGTDTQYF. The CDR3 nucleotides read TGTGCCACCAGCAGAGAGGCAGGCACAGATACGCAGTATTTT.

The CDR3 reads CASSQGQGQYGYTF. The CDR3 DNA reads as TGTGCCAGCAGCCAAGGACAGGGCCAGTATGGCTACACCTTC. This chain uses TRBV14 with TRBJ1-2; 7 bases align to TRBD1. This CDR3 region has 14 residues. CDR1 and CDR2 (germline): SGHDN, FVKESK. Trimming cost V 1 base and J 5 bases; bases outside gene matches: 4.

The V and J genes are TRBV15 and TRBJ1-4; 10 bases match TRBD1. The CDR3 runs to 15 residues. V lost 3 bases and J lost 6; bases outside the gene matches: 4. Looked up from germline, CDR1 is LNHNV and CDR2 is YYDKDF (reference sequence). CDR3 loop: CATSRSGTGDEKLFF. CDR3 coding DNA: TGTGCCACCAGCAGGTCCGGGACAGGGGATGAAAAACTGTTTTTT. Together with reference TRBV15 and TRBJ1-4, the CDR3 gives the full variable domain: DAMVIQNPRYQVTQFGKPVTLSCSQTLNHNVMYWYQQKSSQAPKLLFHYYDKDFNNEADTPDNFQSRRPNTSFCFLDIRSPGLGDTAMYLCATSRSGTGDEKLFFGSGTQLSVL.

The chain has TRBV7-2 and TRBJ2-2; 8 bases line up with TRBD2. J was trimmed by 3 bases and V by 6 bases; bases with no gene match: 12. The CDR3 contains 17 residues. Germline V lookup: CDR1 SGHTA, CDR2 FQGNSA. This CDR3 reads CASSLKAGGGYTGELFF. In DNA, the CDR3 is TGTGCCAGCAGTTTAAAGGCCGGGGGGGGTTACACCGGGGAGCTGTTTTTT.

The chain employs TRBV19 and TRBJ1-5; D uncertain. Germline V gene sequence: CDR1 LNHDA, CDR2 SQIVND (reference sequence). V gave up 3 bases and J gave up 5 bases, with 5 bases separating them. The CDR3 consists of 12 residues. The CDR3 nucleotides are TGTGCCAGTAGTATTTTAGATCAGCCCCAGCATTTT. Translating it yields CASSILDQPQHF.

V and J are TRBV7-9 and TRBJ2-1, with 12 positions matching TRBD2. Germline V gives CDR1 SEHNR, CDR2 FQNEAQ (reference sequence). CDR3 length: 14 amino acids. V lost 2 bases and J lost 10; bases outside the gene matches: 3. The CDR3 region is CASSLRLAGEEQFF. The DNA of the CDR3 is TGTGCCAGCAGCTTAAGACTAGCGGGAGAGGAGCAGTTCTTC.

This clone is a singleton in its sample. The chain couples TRBV19 to TRBJ1-2, with D possibly being TRBD1 (5 bases). CDR1 is LNHDA and CDR2 is SQIVND in the germline V gene (reference sequence). The CDR3 runs 16 residues. Trimming left V 3 bases short and J 1 base short, with 15 bases between. The CDR3 nucleotides read TGTGCCAGTAGTATTAAGACGACAGTTCTTAACTATGGCTACACCTTC. Amino acids: CASSIKTTVLNYGYTF.

This clone has a single count. This chain joins TRBV5-1 and TRBJ2-3; 11 nucleotides align to TRBD2. CDR3 length: 17 residues. V dropped 0 bases and J dropped 2; count of bases not matched to a gene: 5. Germline lookup yields CDR1 SGHRS and CDR2 YFSETQ. The CDR3 loop is CASSLALAGVPTDTQYF. The CDR3 DNA is TGCGCCAGCAGCTTGGCACTAGCGGGAGTCCCCACAGATACGCAGTATTTT.